The present entry profiles one T cell receptor (beta chain) with its context. The data derive from a study of blood T cell repertoires in COVID-19. Original analysis: Cell counts per sample came from amplifying reference gene primers. Profiling relied on immunoSEQ multiplex PCR, and the TCRdb table lists in-frame clones only, not all of them. That table supplies the V and J calls and clone size; D and trimming were determined from the DNA. The sample lists about 270,000 clones; about 89% were seen once. Germline CDR1 KGHSH, CDR2 LQKENI. V was clipped by 4 bases and J by 7 bases; unmatched bases: 15. The CDR3 extends over 16 amino acids.

The origin of this receptor is a woman aged 60-75 years who had recovered from COVID-19. V and J are TRBV18 and TRBJ1-2, with TRBD1 matching over 7 bases. Sequencing input: peripheral blood. As DNA, the CDR3 is TGTGCCAGCTCACGAGCCGGGACAGTCCATCATGGTGGCTACACCTTC. Translation gives CASSRAGTVHHGGYTF.